The table lists the clone carrying this TCR beta chain with a count of one. Its antigen is not known. The record originates from a study of cytomegalovirus exposure and HLA in healthy donors. Points from the study as a whole: Several of the most significant clusters appeared linked to common viral pathogens, based on a later analysis. Later analysis associated a missense DCLRE1C variant with TCR beta V- and J-gene trimming.

Healthy bone marrow donors made up the donor group. Donors were nominally healthy when sampled, though unrecorded immune exposures were likely. PCR primers comprised 60 Vbeta and 13 Jbeta primers. Assay used: immunoSEQ multiplex PCR; TCRdb lists only in-frame clones, some missing. The sample has 160,000 or so clones, just under 80% seen once. V gave up 5 bases and J gave up 3 bases, with 7 bases separating them. The CDR3 has 12 amino acids. Germline-derived CDR1 and CDR2 are MNHEY and SMNVEV (reference sequence). The rearrangement uses TRBV27 and TRBJ2-5; D perhaps matches TRBD1 (5 bases). The source is a man aged 25-45 years in good health and CMV-seronegative. Sequencing was carried out using PBMCs. The CDR3 loop is CASSKGEETQYF. CDR3 bases: TGTGCCAGCAGTAAAGGGGAAGAGACCCAGTACTTC.